The 13 T cell receptor beta chains given below trace back to one sample, sequenced in a study of blood T cell repertoires in COVID-19. Generated by immunoSEQ multiplex PCR, the TCRdb table keeps only in-frame clones and is missing some. The sample gives some 150,000 clones, 83% of which show up once; 12% is in the top ten. Specimen: peripheral blood. These receptors all come from a woman in her sixties or seventies with COVID-19, enrolled during active disease.

This chain uses TRBV9 with TRBJ2-2; 9 bases agree with TRBD1. From germline, CDR1 is SGDLS and CDR2 YYNGEE. CDR3 length: 19 residues. V dropped 0 bases and J dropped 4; count of bases not matched to a gene: 13. The CDR3 loop reads CASSVGGRPGQGPTGELFF. The CDR3 coding sequence is TGTGCCAGCAGCGTAGGGGGTCGCCCGGGACAGGGACCCACCGGGGAGCTGTTTTTT.

This chain links TRBV7-2 with TRBJ1-5; no firm D call. CDR1 SGHTA and CDR2 FQGNSA come from the germline V gene. The CDR3 extends over 15 amino acids. Trimming shortened V by 8 bases and J by 4 bases, and 18 bases separated the two germline ends. Here the CDR3 reads CASGRTLFGNQPQHF. CDR3 DNA: TGTGCCAGCGGCCGGACTTTATTCGGAAATCAGCCCCAGCATTTT.

About this clone itself: Different DNA sequences within this sample yield the same CDR3. V is TRBV5-1 and J is TRBJ1-2; 9 bases line up with TRBD1. The germline gives CDR1 SGHRS, CDR2 YFSETQ. The ends lost 0 bases at V and 4 bases at J; junction bases unmatched: 4. CDR3 length: 15 amino acids. CDR3 sequence reads: CASSLEGQGVYGYTF. The CDR3 DNA reads as TGCGCCAGCAGCTTGGAGGGACAGGGCGTCTATGGCTACACCTTC.

The gene calls are TRBV10-3 and TRBJ2-7, with unresolved D. This CDR3 contains 12 residues. Germline V lookup: CDR1 ENHRY, CDR2 SYGVKD. Deletions cut 5 bases from V and 4 bases from J, with 9 bases between. CDR3 coding DNA: TGTGCCATCAGTAGAGAGGCTTACGAGCAGTACGTC. Its protein product is CAISREAYEQYV.

The rearrangement joins TRBV18 to TRBJ1-4; 7 bases line up with TRBD1. Germline assignment: CDR1 KGHSH and CDR2 LQKENI. The J segment lost 7 bases and the V segment lost 1 base, leaving 6 bases of the junction unmatched. The CDR3 extends over 15 amino acids. The CDR3 loop is CASSPRAGGSEKLFF. The CDR3 coding sequence is TGTGCCAGCTCACCACGGGCAGGGGGAAGTGAAAAACTGTTTTTT.

This clone is a singleton in its sample. The V gene is TRBV18, the J gene TRBJ2-7, with a tentative D call TRBD2 (6 bases). The CDR3 runs 11 residues. CDR1 and CDR2 (germline): KGHSH, LQKENI. Trimming removed 6 bases at V and 7 bases at J, with 10 bases between. The CDR3 DNA sequence: TGTGCCAGCTCCACCGGGGGAGAGCAGTACTTC. This codes for CASSTGGEQYF.

The rearrangement uses TRBV5-1 and TRBJ2-1, with a tentative D call TRBD2 (5 bases). V was clipped by 0 bases and J by 0 bases, with 13 bases between them. The CDR3 is 17 residues long. Germline V gives CDR1 SGHRS, CDR2 YFSETQ. In DNA, the CDR3 is TGCGCCAGCAGCTTGGATTCGGGGAAAAGCTCCTACAATGAGCAGTTCTTC. Residues: CASSLDSGKSSYNEQFF.

V gene TRBV25-1 combines with J gene TRBJ1-1; the D gene is possibly TRBD1 (5 bases). V lost 5 bases and J 4 bases, leaving 14 bases between the germline ends. Germline CDR1 MGHDK, CDR2 SYGVNS. The CDR3 contains 14 residues. The CDR3 DNA reads TGTGCCAGCAGTTCCCGGGAGGGGACCACTGAAGCTTTCTTT. It is translated as CASSSREGTTEAFF.

Only one count was recorded for this clone. The chain has TRBV19 and TRBJ1-3, with TRBD1 matching 8 bases. The CDR3 contains 15 residues. Germline CDR1 reads LNHDA; CDR2 reads SQIVND (reference sequence). Trimming at V came to 6 bases and at J to 2 bases, leaving 6 bases not matched to a gene. The CDR3 reads CASRKTGVAGNTIYF. The CDR3 DNA reads as TGTGCCAGTAGGAAGACAGGGGTGGCTGGAAACACCATATATTTT.

The rearrangement uses TRBV6-1 and TRBJ1-2; tentatively, D is TRBD1 (5 bases). The germline CDR1 and CDR2 sequences are MNHNS and SASEGT. The germline V and J ends were trimmed by 3 bases and 0 bases, with 11 bases remaining between them. This CDR3 is built from 15 residues. The CDR3: CASSDPTASNYGYTF. The CDR3 bases are TGTGCCAGCAGTGACCCGACAGCCTCTAACTATGGCTACACCTTC.

J is TRBJ2-6 and V is TRBV5-1; 11 nucleotides agree with TRBD2. Germline-derived CDR1 and CDR2 are SGHRS and YFSETQ. CDR3 length equals 17 residues. V was clipped by 2 bases and J by 2 bases; unmatched bases: 3. CDR3 DNA: TGCGCCAGCAGCTTAGGACTAGCGGGTGCTGGGGCCAACGTCCTGACTTTC. Protein product: CASSLGLAGAGANVLTF. Complete variable domain (other parts from reference TRBV5-1 and TRBJ2-6): KAGVTQTPRYLIKTRGQQVTLSCSPISGHRSVSWYQQTPGQGLQFLFEYFSETQRNKGNFPGRFSGRQFSNSRSEMNVSTLELGDSALYLCASSLGLAGAGANVLTFGAGSRLTVL.

This clone was recorded only once. The chain links TRBV9 to TRBJ1-2; 10 bases line up with TRBD1. The CDR3 sequence is 16 residues long. V lost 6 bases, J lost 5 bases, and 13 bases stayed unmatched. Germline V CDR1 and CDR2: SGDLS, YYNGEE. The CDR3 here is CASTPRQGALVYGYTF. As DNA, the CDR3 is TGTGCCAGCACCCCTAGACAGGGGGCCTTGGTGTATGGCTACACCTTC.

This clone has a handful of counts. The genes are TRBV6-6 and TRBJ1-5; the D is unclear. With 10 bases removed from V and 2 bases from J, the gap between germline ends came to 21 bases. Germline loops: CDR1 MNHNY, CDR2 SVGAGI (reference sequence). The CDR3 extends over 16 amino acids. CDR3 protein: CATHVAGRLGNQPQHF. CDR3 DNA sequence: TGTGCCACCCACGTCGCAGGCCGTCTTGGCAATCAGCCCCAGCATTTT.